This T cell receptor (beta chain) was sequenced for a study of glioma-infiltrating T cells after dendritic cell vaccination. Clones were read by immunoSEQ multiplex PCR, and TCRdb kept only the in-frame ones, dropping some. Seen here are about 100,000 clones, about 85% observed once, and the top ten hold about 5.7%. Time point in this sample: after dendritic cell vaccination, including at tumor progression/relapse. All glioblastoma patients lacked an isocitrate dehydrogenase mutation. The TCR was taken from a human donor with glioblastoma. The sample in question was blood, obtained after dendritic cell vaccination.

The CDR3 DNA reads as TGTGCCAGTAGTGGCGGGGGTGGTATCAATGAGCAGTTCTTC. This translates into CASSGGGGINEQFF. The chain couples TRBV19 to TRBJ2-1, with 7 bases matching TRBD2. This CDR3 has 14 residues. The germline gives CDR1 LNHDA, CDR2 SQIVND (reference sequence). Trimming took 5 bases from V and 6 from J; bases not matched to a gene: 7.